A single T cell receptor beta chain is shown here with its context. CDR1 and CDR2 from the germline V gene are SGHNT and YENEEA. The ends lost 10 bases at V and 1 base at J; junction bases unmatched: 10. The length of the CDR3 is 15 residues. The source of the sample is a study of CD8 T cells in Susac syndrome. With random hexamers, reverse transcription was performed on roughly 0.5 to 1 ug of RNA. TCRdb processed the immunoSEQ multiplex PCR reads anew with MiXCR; each CDR3 protein has one entry. The table lists about 83,000 distinct CDR3 sequences, roughly 94% of them singletons. This chain links TRBV11-3 with TRBJ2-3; 8 bases are a match to TRBD2. The receptor was derived from a human donor with Susac syndrome. Sequencing input: CD8+ T cells from PBMCs. CDR3: CAILPGGFGTDTQYF. CDR3 bases: TGTGCCATCCTTCCGGGGGGGTTTGGCACAGATACGCAGTATTTT.